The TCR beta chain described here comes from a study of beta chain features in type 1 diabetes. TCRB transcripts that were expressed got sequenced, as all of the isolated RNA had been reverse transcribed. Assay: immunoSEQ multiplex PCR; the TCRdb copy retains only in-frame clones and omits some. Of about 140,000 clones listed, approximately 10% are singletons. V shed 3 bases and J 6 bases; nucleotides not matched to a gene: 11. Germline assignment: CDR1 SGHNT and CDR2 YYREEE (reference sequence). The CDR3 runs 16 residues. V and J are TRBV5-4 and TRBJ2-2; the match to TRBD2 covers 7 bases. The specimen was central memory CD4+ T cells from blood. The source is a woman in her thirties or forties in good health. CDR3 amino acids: CASSSGGRRIPGELFF. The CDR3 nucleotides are TGTGCCAGCAGCTCCGGGGGGAGGAGGATCCCCGGGGAGCTGTTTTTT. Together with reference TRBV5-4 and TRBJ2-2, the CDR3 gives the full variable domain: ETGVTQSPTHLIKTRGQQVTLRCSSQSGHNTVSWYQQALGQGPQFIFQYYREEENGRGNFPPRFSGLQFPNYSSELNVNALELDDSALYLCASSSGGRRIPGELFFGEGSRLTVL.